A single TCR beta chain is shown here with its context. Sequencing was performed with immunoSEQ multiplex PCR; in TCRdb, only in-frame clones are kept and a portion is missing. The data hold about 150,000 clones, with around 91% observed a single time. V shed 3 bases and J shed 10 bases, with 7 bases lying between them. This CDR3 spans 12 amino acids. CDR1 is MNHNS and CDR2 is SASEGT in the germline V gene. This specimen comes from a study of T cell responses to AZD1222 COVID-19 vaccine. Sequencing was performed on peripheral blood, taken on day 0 of AZD1222 vaccination. The chain is built from TRBV6-1 and TRBJ1-6, with D unclear. This TCR came from an adult in good health. CDR3 DNA sequence: TGTGCCAGCAGTGACACCTGGTCACCCCTCCACTTT. This codes for CASSDTWSPLHF.